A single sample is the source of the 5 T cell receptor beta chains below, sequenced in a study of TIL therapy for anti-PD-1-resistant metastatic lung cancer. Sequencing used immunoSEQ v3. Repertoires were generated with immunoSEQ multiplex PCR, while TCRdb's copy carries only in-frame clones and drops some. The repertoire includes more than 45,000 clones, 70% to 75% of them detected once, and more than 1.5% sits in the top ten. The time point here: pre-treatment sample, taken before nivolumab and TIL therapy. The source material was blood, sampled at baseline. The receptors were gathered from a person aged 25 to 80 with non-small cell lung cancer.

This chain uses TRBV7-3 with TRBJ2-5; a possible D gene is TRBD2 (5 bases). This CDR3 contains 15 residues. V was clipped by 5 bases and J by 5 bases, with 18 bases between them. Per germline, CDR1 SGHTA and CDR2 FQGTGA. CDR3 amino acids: CASSRGLGVVETQYF. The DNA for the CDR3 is TGTGCCAGCAGCCGCGGACTGGGAGTTGTGGAGACCCAGTACTTC.

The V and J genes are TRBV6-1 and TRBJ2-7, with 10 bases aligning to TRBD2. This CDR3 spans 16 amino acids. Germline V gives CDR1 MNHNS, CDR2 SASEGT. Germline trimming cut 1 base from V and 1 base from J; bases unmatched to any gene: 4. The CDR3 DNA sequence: TGTGCCAGCAGTGAAGGGCTAGCGGGGGCTTCCTACGAGCAGTACTTC. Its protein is CASSEGLAGASYEQYF.

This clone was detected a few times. For the CDR3, the DNA is TGTGCCAGTAGTATCGGCCTGGGACAGTTCTACGAGCAGTACTTC. It yields the protein CASSIGLGQFYEQYF. This chain connects TRBV19 to TRBJ2-7; the match to TRBD1 covers 7 bases. V dropped 3 bases and J dropped 3; count of bases not matched to a gene: 8. The CDR3 covers 15 residues. CDR1 LNHDA and CDR2 SQIVND come from the germline V gene (reference sequence).

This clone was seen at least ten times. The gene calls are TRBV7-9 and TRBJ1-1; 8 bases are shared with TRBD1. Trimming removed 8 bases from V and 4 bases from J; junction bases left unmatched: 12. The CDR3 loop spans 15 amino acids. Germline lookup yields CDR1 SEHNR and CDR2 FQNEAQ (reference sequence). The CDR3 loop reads CASDRGEIASTEAFF. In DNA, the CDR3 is TGTGCCAGCGACAGGGGAGAAATTGCAAGCACTGAAGCTTTCTTT. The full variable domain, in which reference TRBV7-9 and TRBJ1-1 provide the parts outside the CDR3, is DTGVSQNPRHKITKRGQNVTFRCDPISEHNRLYWYRQTLGQGPEFLTYFQNEAQLEKSRLLSDRFSAERPKGSFSTLEIQRTEQGDSAMYLCASDRGEIASTEAFFGQGTRLTVV.

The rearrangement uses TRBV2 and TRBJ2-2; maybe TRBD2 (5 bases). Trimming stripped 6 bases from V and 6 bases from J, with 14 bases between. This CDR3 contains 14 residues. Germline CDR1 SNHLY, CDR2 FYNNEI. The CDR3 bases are TGTGCCAGCAGACCTGGACTCGGACCCGGGGAGCTGTTTTTT. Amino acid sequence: CASRPGLGPGELFF.